Included here is one T cell receptor (beta chain) sequence, with context. This clonotype was seen a handful of times. Its cognate antigen has yet to be identified. No much larger clone exists at a distance of one base, and base qualities are not known. Ficoll-Paque density gradient centrifugation was the method used to isolate PBMCs. This entry comes from a study of T-cell memory formation after mild COVID-19 (dated by TCRdb to about 2021). In terms of the full investigation: TCR sequence clusters from the two donors were largely donor specific. In a couple of donors, T-cell clones that expanded and contracted after mild COVID-19 were followed by sequencing TCRalpha and TCRbeta repertoires longitudinally. The cohort comprised two young, previously healthy adult volunteers, one female and one male.

CDR1 MNHEY and CDR2 SVGEGT are derived from the germline V gene. The V and J ends are trimmed by 4 bases and 6 bases, leaving 13 bases between them. The CDR3, from cysteine to valine, totals 13 residues. The retained sequence is limited to the CDR3, 39 bases, with the frame set at the first base. Paper-wide results and their limitations: Contracting CD4+ clones appeared mostly in the CM and EM memory subsets, whereas CD8+ clones were enriched in EMRA. Clones contracting from day 15 to 85 had balanced CD4/CD8 phenotypes, while a second wave expanding from day 15 to 37 was biased towards CD4+. The second-wave clones that peaked on day 37 were not confirmed to be SARS-CoV-2 specific. The study included only a couple of mild cases, and larger cohorts that include severe cases with pre-infection samples were judged to be necessary. The detection of some responding clones in pre-infection memory suggests that pre-existing cross-reactive memory T cells joined the SARS-CoV-2 response.

Sequenced using an Illumina NovaSeq 6000. Using 5'RACE with constant-segment primers, TCRalpha and TCRbeta cDNA libraries were constructed, with sample barcodes and unique molecular identifiers added in the process. RNA was extracted from every sample with Trizol reagent. The libraries were amplified in two PCR steps, and the second step added a second sample barcode and Illumina TruSeq adapters. Sequencing of libraries was performed on an Illumina NovaSeq with 2 x 150 bp paired-end reads. The paper's processing steps were these. Reads were demultiplexed and collapsed into UMI-guided consensus sequences with migec v1.2.7. Using mixcr v2.1.11, the UMI consensuses were aligned to TRA and TRB V and J templates and assembled into clonotypes. A clonotype was counted as expanded or contracted only if both edgeR and NoisET called the change significant, with noise models trained on biological replicates. For edgeR calls, a false discovery rate-adjusted p below 0.01 and a log2 fold-change threshold of 1 were applied. As an exploratory analysis of dynamics, PCA with hierarchical clustering was applied to max-normalized trajectories of the 1000 most abundant clonotypes. Separately sequenced CD4+ and CD8+ repertoires were used to assign the CD4 or CD8 phenotype of responding clones. TCRdb reprocessed the public reads (quality trimming at Q25 with fastp, clone calling with MiXCR) and kept in-frame beta chains. A single entry per CDR3 protein holds the most common genes and DNA from its merged rows. These V and J calls are TCRdb output, not the study's own analysis. In all, the sample holds roughly 370,000 distinct CDR3 sequences, and around a sixth of those were seen once. In total, the top ten clones hold around a fifth of the sample.

Sequencing input: PBMCs or a T cell subset sorted from them (not recorded which). The receptor's source is a man in his late teens or twenties who had mild COVID-19 (a few samples of this study predate the infection). The sample titles of this study are shuffled in the database, so cell type and time point are left out; the donor was told from shared clones. The rearrangement combines TRBV6-2 or TRBV6-3 with TRBJ2-7, with a tentative D call of TRBD1 or TRBD2, each matching 5 bases. CDR3 sequence: CASSSQGRGEQYV. The nucleotides read TGTGCCAGCAGTTCCCAGGGACGTGGCGAGCAGTACGTC.